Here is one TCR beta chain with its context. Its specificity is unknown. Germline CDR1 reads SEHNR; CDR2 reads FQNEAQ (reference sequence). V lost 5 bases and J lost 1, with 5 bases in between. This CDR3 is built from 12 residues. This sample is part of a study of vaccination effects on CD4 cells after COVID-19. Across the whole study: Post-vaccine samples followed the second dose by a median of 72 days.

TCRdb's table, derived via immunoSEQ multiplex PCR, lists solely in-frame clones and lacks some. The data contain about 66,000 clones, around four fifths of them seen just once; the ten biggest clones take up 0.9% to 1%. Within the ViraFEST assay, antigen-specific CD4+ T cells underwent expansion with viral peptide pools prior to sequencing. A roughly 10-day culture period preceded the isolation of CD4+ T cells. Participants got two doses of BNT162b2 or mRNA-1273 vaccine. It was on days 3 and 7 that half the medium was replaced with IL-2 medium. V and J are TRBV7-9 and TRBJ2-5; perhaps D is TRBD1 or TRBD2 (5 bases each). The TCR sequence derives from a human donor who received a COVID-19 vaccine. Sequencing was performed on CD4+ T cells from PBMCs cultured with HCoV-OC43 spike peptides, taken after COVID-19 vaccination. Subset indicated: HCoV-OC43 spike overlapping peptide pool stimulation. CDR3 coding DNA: TGTGCCAGCAGCGGGACCCAAGAGACCCAGTACTTC. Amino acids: CASSGTQETQYF.